This entry lists 32 T cell receptor beta chains sequenced from one sample in a study of cytomegalovirus exposure and HLA in healthy donors. Primers included in the PCR were 60 Vbeta and 13 Jbeta primers. TCRdb keeps only in-frame clones here, not all; method: immunoSEQ multiplex PCR. The table shows roughly 150,000 clones, with about 80% occurring only once. Material for sequencing was PBMCs. The receptors shown here come from a girl aged 5-17 years in good health and CMV-seropositive.

This chain links TRBV19 with TRBJ1-1, with D perhaps matching TRBD1 (6 bases). The CDR3 sequence is 15 residues long. CDR1 LNHDA and CDR2 SQIVND come from the germline V gene (reference sequence). Deletions cut 7 bases from V and 0 bases from J, with 15 bases between. The CDR3 DNA is TGTGCCAGTACTAAAATGCGGACAGTGAACACTGAAGCTTTCTTT. Encoded protein: CASTKMRTVNTEAFF.

This sequence joins TRBV11-2 and TRBJ2-5; weak D call: TRBD1 (5 bases). The CDR3 spans 14 residues. In germline, CDR1 is SGHAT, CDR2 FQNNGV. The V end lost 5 bases, the J end lost 5 bases, and 15 bases lay between the germline ends. DNA for the CDR3: TGTGCCAGCAGCGGAAGGACACTACGCGAGACCCAGTACTTC. It translates to CASSGRTLRETQYF.

CDR3 amino acids: CAGLRGNTEAFF. The DNA for the CDR3 is TGTGCCGGCCTACGCGGGAACACTGAAGCTTTCTTT. The chain carries TRBV2 and TRBJ1-1; D remains ambiguous. Per the germline V gene, CDR1 is SNHLY and CDR2 is FYNNEI. The CDR3 has 12 amino acids. V lost 11 bases, J lost 1 base, and 11 bases lay in between.

The rearrangement links TRBV4-3 to TRBJ1-4, with D possibly TRBD1 on 6 matching bases. CDR3 length: 16 residues. The V end was cut by 4 bases, the J end by 5 bases, with 17 bases between. Germline V lookup: CDR1 LGHNA, CDR2 YSLEER. CDR3 region: CASSRSGTSSNEKLFF. CDR3 DNA sequence: TGCGCCAGCAGCCGGAGCGGGACATCCTCCAATGAAAAACTGTTTTTT.

The chain links TRBV30 to TRBJ2-6, with D possibly matching TRBD1 (6 bases). The germline CDR1 and CDR2 sequences are GTSNPN and SVGIG (reference sequence). V was cut by 3 bases and J by 1 base, with 10 bases left in between. The CDR3 is 15 residues long. DNA for the CDR3: TGTGCCTGGAGCCCAACAGGGTCTGGGGCCAACGTCCTGACTTTC. Translated: CAWSPTGSGANVLTF.

This sequence joins TRBV28 and TRBJ2-7; 7 bases map to TRBD1. The V gene's germline CDR1 is MDHEN and CDR2 SYDVKM. The ends lost 7 bases at V and 3 bases at J; junction bases unmatched: 6. This CDR3 is 13 amino acids long. CDR3 in amino acids: CASTLTGFYEQYF. CDR3 DNA sequence: TGTGCCAGCACCCTGACAGGGTTCTACGAGCAGTACTTC.

The CDR3 region has the DNA TGTGCCAGTAGTAGTCGGGGGAACACCGGGGAGCTGTTTTTT. Amino acid sequence: CASSSRGNTGELFF. The V gene is TRBV19, the J gene TRBJ2-2, with D maybe TRBD2 (5 bases). The germline V gene encodes CDR1 LNHDA and CDR2 SQIVND (reference sequence). There are 14 residues in the CDR3. V was shortened by 4 bases and J by 1 base, with 7 bases between the two germline ends.

This chain joins TRBV7-9 and TRBJ1-1; the D is unclear. Germline V CDR1 and CDR2: SEHNR, FQNEAQ (reference sequence). The CDR3 extends over 12 amino acids. Trimming removed 5 bases from V and 4 bases from J, with 8 bases in between. CDR3 loop: CASSPPSTEAFF. For the CDR3, the DNA is TGTGCCAGCAGCCCCCCGTCCACTGAAGCTTTCTTT.

The chain uses TRBV27 and TRBJ2-7; no definite D call. Germline CDR1 MNHEY, CDR2 SMNVEV (reference sequence). Trimming stripped 4 bases from V and 5 bases from J, with 12 bases between. The CDR3 has 13 residues. CDR3 residues: CASSSLSAHEQYF. The CDR3 DNA sequence: TGTGCCAGCAGTTCCCTGAGTGCCCACGAGCAGTACTTC.

The rearrangement links TRBV27 to TRBJ1-5, with D unresolved. CDR1 and CDR2 from the germline V gene are MNHEY and SMNVEV (reference sequence). V was pared by 6 bases and J by 2 bases, with 14 bases between. The CDR3 length is 15 residues. CDR3 DNA sequence: TGTGCCAGCAGCTCCCGGAGCCCCGGCAATCAGCCCCAGCATTTT. It encodes CASSSRSPGNQPQHF.

The V and J genes are TRBV30 and TRBJ1-2, with TRBD1 identical over 8 bases. Germline V lookup: CDR1 GTSNPN, CDR2 SVGIG (reference sequence). The CDR3 sequence is 11 residues long. V lost 4 bases to trimming and J lost 8 bases; unmatched junction nucleotides: 3. The CDR3 reads CAWIQGGGYTF. DNA for the CDR3: TGTGCCTGGATACAGGGGGGGGGCTACACCTTC.

In DNA, the CDR3 is TGTGCCAGCAGCTCGGACAGGGGGCGCGTCTATGGCTACACCTTC. Translating gives CASSSDRGRVYGYTF. The rearrangement joins TRBV5-4 to TRBJ1-2, with TRBD1 matching 11 bases. The CDR3 extends over 15 amino acids. The V and J ends lost 3 bases and 4 bases, in that order; junction bases with no gene match: 5. Germline assignment: CDR1 SGHNT and CDR2 YYREEE (reference sequence). The complete variable domain, with remaining parts taken from reference TRBV5-4 and TRBJ1-2, reads ETGVTQSPTHLIKTRGQQVTLRCSSQSGHNTVSWYQQALGQGPQFIFQYYREEENGRGNFPPRFSGLQFPNYSSELNVNALELDDSALYLCASSSDRGRVYGYTFGSGTRLTVV.

The chain links TRBV29-1 to TRBJ2-1; 9 bases fit TRBD2. There are 14 residues in the CDR3. Germline CDR1 is SQVTM and CDR2 is ANQGSEA. The trim removed 4 bases at V and 8 bases at J, leaving 9 bases unmatched. The CDR3 is CSVVGGRGMDEQFF. Here the CDR3 DNA reads TGCAGCGTTGTGGGCGGGAGGGGTATGGATGAGCAGTTCTTC.

The CDR3 DNA follows: TGTGCCAGCAGCGGCGAGGAGAAGGGGCAGGTTGGGGATACGCAGTATTTT. Encoded protein: CASSGEEKGQVGDTQYF. The chain couples TRBV2 to TRBJ2-3; D is possibly TRBD1 (5 bases). V shed 6 bases and J shed 6 bases, with 25 bases lying between them. Germline lookup yields CDR1 SNHLY and CDR2 FYNNEI. The CDR3 contains 17 residues.

The V call is TRBV6-1, the J call TRBJ1-2; D is undetermined. The CDR3 has 13 residues. From germline, CDR1 is MNHNS and CDR2 SASEGT. Trimming cost V 6 bases and J 7 bases, with 15 bases left between them. The CDR3, as DNA: TGTGCCAGCAGGAATAGAGCGGGGTTTGGCTACACCTTC. Its protein product is CASRNRAGFGYTF.

CDR3 nucleotide sequence: TGTGCCAGCAGCTTTGAGCGTGTCTCCTACAATGAGCAGTTCTTC. Protein sequence: CASSFERVSYNEQFF. The J gene is TRBJ2-1, the V gene TRBV5-4; D not certain. V shed 2 bases and J shed 0 bases, with 9 bases lying between them. The length of the CDR3 is 15 residues. CDR1 and CDR2 from the germline V gene are SGHNT and YYREEE (reference sequence).

CDR3 region: CASSRVGGGVVYGYTF. The CDR3 DNA reads as TGTGCCAGCAGTCGGGTGGGCGGAGGGGTCGTCTATGGCTACACCTTC. The chain couples TRBV28 to TRBJ1-2, with D perhaps TRBD1 (5 bases). Germline V gene lookup returns CDR1 MDHEN and CDR2 SYDVKM. The CDR3 loop spans 16 amino acids. Between the trimmed V and J ends, which lost 5 bases and 4 bases, there was a span of 20 bases.

The sample holds one count of this clone. J is TRBJ1-5 and V is TRBV19; D may be TRBD1 (6 bases). Germline V gene lookup returns CDR1 LNHDA and CDR2 SQIVND (reference sequence). This CDR3 is built from 15 residues. Trimming cost V 7 bases and J 4 bases, with 17 bases left between them. CDR3 loop: CASIGTGSRNQPQHF. For the CDR3, the DNA is TGTGCCAGTATAGGAACAGGGTCAAGGAATCAGCCCCAGCATTTT.

CDR3 region: CASSKAPSTGGPSGNTIYF. The CDR3 coding sequence is TGTGCCAGCAGCAAAGCCCCTAGCACAGGGGGACCCTCTGGAAACACCATATATTTT. The chain has TRBV21-1 and TRBJ1-3; the table's D call of TRBD1 was not tested on the DNA. TRBV21-1 is recorded as a pseudogene. The CDR3 loop spans 19 amino acids.

V usage is TRBV28 and J usage is TRBJ1-5; D remains unclear. Germline assignment: CDR1 MDHEN and CDR2 SYDVKM. The CDR3 consists of 14 residues. V lost 4 bases and J 5 bases, leaving 12 bases between the germline ends. For the CDR3, the DNA is TGTGCCAGCAGTTATTTAGGTGGAGATCAGCCCCAGCATTTT. Translated, it gives CASSYLGGDQPQHF.

The V and J genes are TRBV29-1 and TRBJ2-7; a weak D match, TRBD2 (5 bases). The CDR3 contains 12 residues. Germline CDR1 reads SQVTM; CDR2 reads ANQGSEA. V dropped 1 base and J dropped 4 bases, with 8 bases sitting between them. The CDR3: CSVEVREYEQYF. DNA for the CDR3: TGCAGCGTTGAAGTCCGGGAATACGAGCAGTACTTC.

The chain combines TRBV4-3 with TRBJ1-2; D remains unclear. Germline loops: CDR1 LGHNA, CDR2 YSLEER. The CDR3 length is 17 residues. Trimming left V 0 bases short and J 7 bases short, with 21 bases between. CDR3 sequence reads: CASSQDPEARTTTGYTF. Written as DNA, the CDR3 is TGCGCCAGCAGCCAAGATCCAGAGGCGAGAACAACGACTGGCTACACCTTC.

The gene calls are TRBV7-3 and TRBJ2-3; no clear D gene. CDR3 size: 16 residues. V was cut by 5 bases and J by 4 bases, with 19 bases left in between. CDR1 is SGHTA, CDR2 FQGTGA, per germline. The DNA for the CDR3 is TGTGCCAGCAGCAGAAGACCCCCCGAGGTCGCAGATACGCAGTATTTT. Translated, it gives CASSRRPPEVADTQYF.

The J gene is TRBJ2-3, the V gene TRBV18; the match to TRBD1 covers 9 bases. J lost 5 bases, V lost 5 bases, and 2 bases had no gene match. CDR1 and CDR2 from the germline V gene are KGHSH and LQKENI. The CDR3 totals 13 residues. The CDR3 sequence is CASSGTGQDTQYF. The DNA for the CDR3 is TGTGCCAGCTCAGGGACAGGGCAAGATACGCAGTATTTT.

As to this clone: The same CDR3 can be traced to other DNA sequences in this sample. The chain couples TRBV11-2 to TRBJ1-2; D is unclear. Deletions cut 1 base from V and 5 bases from J, with 5 bases between. This CDR3 is built from 12 residues. The germline V gene has CDR1 SGHAT and CDR2 FQNNGV. CDR3 in amino acids: CASSLAGYGYTF. As DNA, the CDR3 is TGTGCCAGCAGCTTAGCCGGGTATGGCTACACCTTC.

The chain couples TRBV28 to TRBJ2-7; 14 bases are a match to TRBD2. After removal of 5 bases from V and 3 bases from J, the junction contained 6 bases not matched to a gene. Germline-derived CDR1 and CDR2 are MDHEN and SYDVKM. The CDR3 is made up of 16 amino acids. Here the CDR3 reads CASSRGGLAGDYEQYF. CDR3 DNA sequence: TGTGCCAGCAGTCGGGGGGGACTAGCGGGAGACTACGAGCAGTACTTC.

The gene calls are TRBV7-9 and TRBJ2-1, with D possibly being TRBD2 (7 bases). With 3 bases removed from V and 6 bases from J, the gap between germline ends came to 18 bases. The germline V gene has CDR1 SEHNR and CDR2 FQNEAQ (reference sequence). This CDR3 is built from 16 residues. The CDR3 region is CASSFPVGGRVNEQFF. CDR3 sequence (DNA): TGTGCCAGCAGCTTCCCTGTCGGGGGGCGAGTCAATGAGCAGTTCTTC.

The genes are TRBV7-2 and TRBJ1-2, with 8 bases matching TRBD1. The germline CDR1 and CDR2 sequences are SGHTA and FQGNSA. The CDR3 extends over 11 amino acids. With 10 bases clipped from V and 5 bases from J, the junction kept 3 bases outside the gene matches. The CDR3 is CATRQGYGYTF. The CDR3 DNA sequence: TGTGCCACCCGACAGGGGTATGGCTACACCTTC. The full variable domain, completed using reference TRBV7-2 and TRBJ1-2, is GAGVSQSPSNKVTEKGKDVELRCDPISGHTALYWYRQSLGQGLEFLIYFQGNSAPDKSGLPSDRFSAERTGGSVSTLTIQRTQQEDSAVYLCATRQGYGYTFGSGTRLTVV.

CDR3 coding DNA: TGTGCCAGCAGTTTACAGGGGGCTGGCAATGAGCAGTTCTTC. Its protein product is CASSLQGAGNEQFF. The V gene is TRBV28, the J gene TRBJ2-1, with 8 bases lining up with TRBD1. The germline gives CDR1 MDHEN, CDR2 SYDVKM. The CDR3 has 14 residues. The ends lost 2 bases at V and 6 bases at J; junction bases unmatched: 3.

The J gene is TRBJ2-1, the V gene TRBV7-3; 11 nucleotides line up with TRBD2. Germline-derived CDR1 and CDR2 are SGHTA and FQGTGA. The CDR3 spans 17 residues. With 1 base clipped from V and 6 bases from J, the junction kept 8 bases outside the gene matches. The CDR3 protein is CASSLRTTSGSVNEQFF. CDR3 coding DNA: TGTGCCAGCAGCTTAAGGACTACTAGCGGGAGTGTCAATGAGCAGTTCTTC. The whole variable domain, filled in from reference TRBV7-3 and TRBJ2-1, reads GAGVSQTPSNKVTEKGKYVELRCDPISGHTALYWYRQSLGQGPEFLIYFQGTGAADDSGLPNDRFFAVRPEGSVSTLKIQRTERGDSAVYLCASSLRTTSGSVNEQFFGPGTRLTVL.

This clone has only one observation. J is TRBJ2-1 and V is TRBV5-1, with 7 bases matching TRBD1. Germline values: CDR1 SGHRS, CDR2 YFSETQ. V was clipped by 5 bases and J by 0 bases; unmatched bases: 5. CDR3 length equals 15 residues. The DNA of the CDR3 is TGCGCCAGCAGAATATGGACAGGCTCCTACAATGAGCAGTTCTTC. Translating it yields CASRIWTGSYNEQFF.

The rearrangement links TRBV28 to TRBJ2-3; D might be TRBD2 (5 bases). CDR1 MDHEN and CDR2 SYDVKM come from the germline V gene. The CDR3 totals 14 residues. The V and J ends lost 6 bases and 5 bases respectively, with 15 bases between them. CDR3 in amino acids: CASRLRGQGDTQYF. The CDR3 coding sequence is TGTGCCAGCAGGTTGCGAGGGCAAGGAGATACGCAGTATTTT.